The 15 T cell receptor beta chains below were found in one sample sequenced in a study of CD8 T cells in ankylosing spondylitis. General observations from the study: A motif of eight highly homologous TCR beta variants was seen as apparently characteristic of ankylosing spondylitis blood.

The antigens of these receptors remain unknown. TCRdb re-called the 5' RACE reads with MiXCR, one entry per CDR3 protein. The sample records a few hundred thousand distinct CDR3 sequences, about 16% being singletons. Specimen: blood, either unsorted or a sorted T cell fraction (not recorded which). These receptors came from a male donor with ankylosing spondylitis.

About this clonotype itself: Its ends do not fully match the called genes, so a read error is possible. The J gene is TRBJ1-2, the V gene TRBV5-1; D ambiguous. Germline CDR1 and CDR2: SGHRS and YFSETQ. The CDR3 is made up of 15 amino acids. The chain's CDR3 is CASSLAPGEDYVYTF. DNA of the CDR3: TGCGCCAGCAGCTTGGCCCCGGGAGAGGACTATGTCTACACCTTC.

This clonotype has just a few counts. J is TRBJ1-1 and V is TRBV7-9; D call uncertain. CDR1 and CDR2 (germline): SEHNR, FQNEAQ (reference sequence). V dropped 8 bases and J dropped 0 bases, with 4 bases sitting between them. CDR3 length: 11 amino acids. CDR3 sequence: CASALNTEAFF. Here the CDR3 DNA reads TGTGCCAGCGCGCTGAACACTGAAGCTTTCTTT.

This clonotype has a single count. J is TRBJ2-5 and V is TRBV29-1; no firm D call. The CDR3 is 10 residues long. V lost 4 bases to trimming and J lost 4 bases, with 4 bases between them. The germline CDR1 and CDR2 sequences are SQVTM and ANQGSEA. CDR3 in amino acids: CSVGGETQYF. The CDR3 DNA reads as TGCAGCGTTGGAGGAGAGACCCAGTACTTC.

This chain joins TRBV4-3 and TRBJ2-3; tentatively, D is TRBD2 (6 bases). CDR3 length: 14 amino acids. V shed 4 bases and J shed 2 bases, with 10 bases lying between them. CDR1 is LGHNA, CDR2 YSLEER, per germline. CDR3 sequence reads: CASSPGLHTDTQYF. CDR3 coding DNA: TGCGCCAGCAGCCCGGGACTCCACACAGATACGCAGTATTTT.

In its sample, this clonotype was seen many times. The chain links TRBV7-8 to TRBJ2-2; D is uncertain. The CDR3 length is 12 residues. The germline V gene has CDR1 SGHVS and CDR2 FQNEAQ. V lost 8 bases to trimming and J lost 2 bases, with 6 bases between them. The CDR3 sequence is CASLRNTGELFF. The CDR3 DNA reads TGTGCCAGCTTACGTAACACCGGGGAGCTGTTTTTT.

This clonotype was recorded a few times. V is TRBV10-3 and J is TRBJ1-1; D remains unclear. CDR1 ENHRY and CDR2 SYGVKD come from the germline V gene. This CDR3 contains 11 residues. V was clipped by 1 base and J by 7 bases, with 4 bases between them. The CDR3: CAISEFGEAFF. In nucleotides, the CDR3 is TGTGCCATCAGTGAGTTTGGTGAAGCTTTCTTT.

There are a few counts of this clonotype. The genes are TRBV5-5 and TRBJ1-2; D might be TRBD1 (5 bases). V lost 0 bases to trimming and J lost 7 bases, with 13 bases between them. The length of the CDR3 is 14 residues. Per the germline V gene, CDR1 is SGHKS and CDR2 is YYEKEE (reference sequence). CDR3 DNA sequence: TGTGCCAGCAGCTTGGGGGACGGCCTAAGTGGCTACACCTTC. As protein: CASSLGDGLSGYTF.

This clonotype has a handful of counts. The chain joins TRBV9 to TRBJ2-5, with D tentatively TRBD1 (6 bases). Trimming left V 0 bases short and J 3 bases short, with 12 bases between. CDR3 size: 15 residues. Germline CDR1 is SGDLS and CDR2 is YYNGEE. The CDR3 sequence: CASSVAGTRKETQYF. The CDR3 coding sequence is TGTGCCAGCAGCGTAGCTGGGACAAGGAAAGAGACCCAGTACTTC.

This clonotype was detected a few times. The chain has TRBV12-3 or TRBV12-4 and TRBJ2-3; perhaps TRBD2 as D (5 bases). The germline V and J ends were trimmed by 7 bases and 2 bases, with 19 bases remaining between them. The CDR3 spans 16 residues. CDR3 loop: CASTPFGAAFTDTQYF. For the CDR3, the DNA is TGTGCCAGCACCCCATTTGGAGCGGCTTTCACAGATACGCAGTATTTT.

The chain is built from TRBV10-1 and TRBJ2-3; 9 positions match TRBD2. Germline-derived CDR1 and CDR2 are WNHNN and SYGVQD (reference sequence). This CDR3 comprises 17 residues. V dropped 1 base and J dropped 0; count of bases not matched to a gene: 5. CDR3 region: CASSEFGLATSTDTQYF. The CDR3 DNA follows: TGCGCCAGCAGTGAGTTTGGACTAGCGACTAGCACAGATACGCAGTATTTT.

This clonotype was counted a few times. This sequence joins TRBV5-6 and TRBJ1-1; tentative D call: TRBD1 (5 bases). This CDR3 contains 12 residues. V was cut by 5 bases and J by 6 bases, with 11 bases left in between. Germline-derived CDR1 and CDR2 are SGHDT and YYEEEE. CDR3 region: CASRGGSPEAFF. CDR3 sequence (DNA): TGTGCCAGCAGGGGGGGGTCCCCTGAAGCTTTCTTT.

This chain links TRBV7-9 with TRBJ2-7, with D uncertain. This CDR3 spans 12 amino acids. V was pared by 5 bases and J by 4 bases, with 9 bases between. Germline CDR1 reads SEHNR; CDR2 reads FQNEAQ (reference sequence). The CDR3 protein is CASSPTAYEQYF. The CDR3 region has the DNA TGTGCCAGCAGCCCGACGGCGTACGAGCAGTACTTC.

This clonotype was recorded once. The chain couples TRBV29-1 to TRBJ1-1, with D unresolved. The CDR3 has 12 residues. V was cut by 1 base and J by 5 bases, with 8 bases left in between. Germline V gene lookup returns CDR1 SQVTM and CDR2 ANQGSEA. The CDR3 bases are TGCAGCGTTGAAGGGATGGCAACTGAAGCTTTCTTT. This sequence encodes CSVEGMATEAFF.

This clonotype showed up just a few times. In DNA form, the CDR3 reads TGCGCCAGCAGCTCGGGGCCGGTGACTAGCGCGGGGAATGAGCAGTTCTTC. Translation: CASSSGPVTSAGNEQFF. The V call is TRBV5-1, the J call TRBJ2-1; the match to TRBD2 covers 8 bases. J was trimmed by 7 bases and V by 3 bases; bases with no gene match: 15. The CDR3 length is 17 residues. The germline CDR1 and CDR2 sequences are SGHRS and YFSETQ.

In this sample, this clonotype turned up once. CDR3 sequence (DNA): TGTGCCAGTGGGGGCAGGAACCAAGAGACCCAGTACTTC. Translating gives CASGGRNQETQYF. J is TRBJ2-5 and V is TRBV7-9; D might be TRBD1 (6 bases). Germline V CDR1 and CDR2: SEHNR, FQNEAQ (reference sequence). Trimming stripped 9 bases from V and 0 bases from J, with 11 bases between. CDR3 length: 13 residues. The variable domain in full, with the rest retrieved from reference TRBV7-9 and TRBJ2-5, is DTGVSQNPRHKITKRGQNVTFRCDPISEHNRLYWYRQTLGQGPEFLTYFQNEAQLEKSRLLSDRFSAERPKGSFSTLEIQRTEQGDSAMYLCASGGRNQETQYFGPGTRLLVL.